This entry lists 8 T cell receptor beta chains sequenced from one sample in a study of blood T cell repertoires in COVID-19. Produced via immunoSEQ multiplex PCR; TCRdb's table is partial and in-frame only. The sample has 200,000 to 250,000 clones; over 75% are singletons. Specimen: PBMCs or T cells enriched from blood (not recorded which). Receptors originate from a woman in her sixties or seventies who had recovered from COVID-19.

The V call is TRBV19, the J call TRBJ1-1; weak D call: TRBD1 (5 bases). V dropped 3 bases and J dropped 4 bases, with 12 bases sitting between them. Germline loops: CDR1 LNHDA, CDR2 SQIVND (reference sequence). The CDR3 sequence is 14 residues long. The CDR3 coding sequence is TGTGCCAGTAGTATCTTCGGGGGAGGCACTGAAGCTTTCTTT. This gives the protein CASSIFGGGTEAFF.

This chain uses TRBV12-3 or TRBV12-4 with TRBJ1-5; 9 bases match TRBD1. The CDR3 is 12 residues long. With 6 bases clipped from V and 9 bases from J, the junction kept 3 bases outside the gene matches. This chain's CDR3 is CASRGQGPPQHF. The CDR3 DNA reads TGTGCCAGCAGGGGACAGGGTCCGCCCCAGCATTTT.

The genes are TRBV27 and TRBJ1-3, with 7 positions matching TRBD1. In germline, CDR1 is MNHEY, CDR2 SMNVEV (reference sequence). The CDR3 runs 16 residues. V was clipped by 5 bases and J by 0 bases; unmatched bases: 7. CDR3 in amino acids: CASSPGQPFSGNTIYF. The CDR3 region has the DNA TGTGCCAGCAGTCCGGGACAGCCTTTCTCTGGAAACACCATATATTTT.

The V gene is TRBV7-2, the J gene TRBJ2-7, with D possibly TRBD1 on 5 matching bases. Germline values: CDR1 SGHTA, CDR2 FQGNSA. V dropped 1 base and J dropped 7 bases, with 11 bases sitting between them. The CDR3 extends over 13 amino acids. The chain's CDR3 is CASSLDRLGEQYF. CDR3 nucleotide sequence: TGTGCCAGCAGCTTAGACAGGCTTGGGGAGCAGTACTTC.

With respect to this clone: Given a much more abundant clone one base away, this may be a read error. The V call is TRBV5-1, the J call TRBJ2-1; D possibly corresponds to TRBD1 (6 bases). The V gene lost 0 bases and the J gene lost 2 bases, with 6 bases spanning the gap. Germline V gene data show CDR1 as SGHRS and CDR2 as YFSETQ. This CDR3 has 14 residues. In DNA, the CDR3 is TGCGCCAGCAGCTTGGACAGGGCCTACAATGAGCAGTTCTTC. This gives the protein CASSLDRAYNEQFF.

In this sample, this clone turned up a few times. The chain links TRBV5-6 to TRBJ1-5, with TRBD1 matching over 7 bases. This CDR3 has 12 residues. Germline V gene sequence: CDR1 SGHDT, CDR2 YYEEEE. After removal of 3 bases from V and 12 bases from J, the junction contained 6 bases not matched to a gene. The CDR3 region is CASSSQGRVQHF. CDR3 in DNA: TGTGCCAGCAGCTCACAGGGGAGAGTCCAGCATTTT.

The chain couples TRBV7-9 to TRBJ1-4; D is uncertain. CDR3 length: 15 amino acids. Trimming removed 1 base at V and 4 bases at J, with 10 bases between. CDR1 is SEHNR and CDR2 is FQNEAQ in the germline V gene (reference sequence). The CDR3 loop is CASSLGAGYNEKLFF. CDR3 coding DNA: TGTGCCAGCAGCTTAGGTGCGGGATATAATGAAAAACTGTTTTTT.

The DNA for the CDR3 is TGTGCCAGCAGCGAGCGACCCAGGGGGCACTACGAGCAGTACTTC. Protein: CASSERPRGHYEQYF. The chain carries TRBV4-2 and TRBJ2-7, with 8 bases fitting TRBD1. The CDR3 contains 15 residues. The germline gives CDR1 LGHNA, CDR2 YNFKEQ. Trimming took 5 bases from V and 3 from J; bases not matched to a gene: 9.